This entry lists 6 T cell receptor beta chains sequenced from one sample in a study of glioma-infiltrating T cells. Using RNA template, CDR3s of TCR alpha and beta were amplified with iRepertoire arm-PCR. TCRdb re-analysed the multiplex PCR reads in MiXCR, keeping a single row per CDR3 protein. The sample consists of about 130,000 distinct CDR3 sequences, around 25% of them appearing once. Sample: glioma tissue, nonneoplastic brain tissue, or PBMCs (not recorded which). These receptors originate from a human donor with low-grade glioma or glioblastoma, undergoing nonglioma brain surgery, or in good health (not recorded which).

This clonotype was observed a handful of times. This may arise from a read error, as a much more abundant clone is one base away. Without the conserved terminal phenylalanine or tryptophan, this CDR3 likely stems from a read error. This rearrangement joins TRBV6-5 to TRBJ2-1; weak D call: TRBD2 (6 bases). Germline assignment: CDR1 MNHEY and CDR2 SVGAGI. CDR3 length: 14 amino acids. Deletions cut 7 bases from V and 6 bases from J, with 16 bases between. The CDR3 region is CASTKGTRGNEQFL. CDR3 nucleotides: TGTGCCAGCACCAAGGGGACTCGGGGCAATGAGCAGTTCCTC.

V usage is TRBV29-1 and J usage is TRBJ2-2; perhaps D is TRBD1 or TRBD2 (5 bases each). The CDR3 has 14 residues. With 4 bases removed from V and 4 bases from J, the gap between germline ends came to 13 bases. CDR1 is SQVTM and CDR2 is ANQGSEA in the germline V gene. The CDR3 DNA follows: TGCAGCGTTGTAACGGACGGGACCACCGGGGAGCTGTTTTTT. This gives the protein CSVVTDGTTGELFF.

The table lists this clonotype with many counts. J is TRBJ1-1 and V is TRBV14; D is uncertain. Looked up from germline, CDR1 is SGHDN and CDR2 is FVKESK. V lost 0 bases, J lost 0 bases, and 11 bases lay in between. The CDR3 has 16 residues. CDR3 nucleotide sequence: TGTGCCAGCAGCCAAGATATCGGAGTATTGAACACTGAAGCTTTCTTT. Translated, it gives CASSQDIGVLNTEAFF.

This clonotype showed up just a few times. The V call is TRBV4-1, the J call TRBJ2-5; the D call may be TRBD1 or TRBD2 (6 bases each). This CDR3 spans 17 amino acids. V dropped 1 base and J dropped 1 base, with 16 bases sitting between them. Germline V gene data show CDR1 as MGHRA and CDR2 as YSYEKL. The CDR3 here is CASSQGGRGGSQETQYF. The CDR3 coding sequence is TGCGCCAGCAGCCAAGGAGGTCGAGGGGGGTCCCAAGAGACCCAGTACTTC.

This clonotype has only a few counts. The rearrangement uses TRBV29-1 and TRBJ2-1; D remains ambiguous. The CDR3 covers 13 residues. Germline V gives CDR1 SQVTM, CDR2 ANQGSEA. V lost 3 bases and J lost 10, with 16 bases in between. CDR3 region: CSVDSHSTPEQFF. The CDR3 nucleotides read TGCAGCGTTGATTCCCACTCTACCCCCGAGCAGTTCTTC.

The V gene is TRBV4-2, the J gene TRBJ2-3, with 7 bases lining up with TRBD2. From germline, CDR1 is LGHNA and CDR2 YNFKEQ. V trimming: 1 base; J trimming: 2 bases; junction bases outside the gene matches: 6. The CDR3 extends over 16 amino acids. The CDR3, as DNA: TGTGCCAGCAGCCAAGTTTTCGGGGGGACCACAGATACGCAGTATTTT. This translates into CASSQVFGGTTDTQYF.